The 20 T cell receptor beta chains below come from one sample, sequenced in a study of beta chain features in type 1 diabetes. Study-wide results and caveats: For Type 1 diabetes patients, all four CD4+ subsets carried TCRB CDR3s that were moderately but significantly shorter.

Reverse transcription of all isolated RNA meant that expressed TCRB transcripts were sequenced. Method: immunoSEQ multiplex PCR; TCRdb's copy keeps in-frame clones and lacks some. The sample includes about 48,000 clones, roughly two fifths of them seen just once. Their cognate antigens are unknown. Sequencing was done on a sample of Tregs from blood. These receptors originate from a man aged 30 to 45 with type 1 diabetes.

This clone has just a few counts. The chain uses TRBV6-5 and TRBJ1-3; D is undetermined. The germline V gene encodes CDR1 MNHEY and CDR2 SVGAGI. V lost 3 bases, J lost 4 bases, and 10 bases lay in between. This CDR3 is 14 amino acids long. As DNA, the CDR3 is TGTGCCAGCAGTTATACAGCCTTAGGAAACACCATATATTTT. The encoded protein is CASSYTALGNTIYF.

This clone has just a few counts. This sequence joins TRBV7-3 and TRBJ2-1; the match to TRBD2 covers 10 bases. The CDR3 has 16 amino acids. Trimming removed 5 bases from V and 2 bases from J; junction bases left unmatched: 6. The germline V gene has CDR1 SGHTA and CDR2 FQGTGA. CDR3 bases: TGTGCCAGCAGCCTCGGAGCGGGAGGGACCTACAATGAGCAGTTCTTC. Its protein product is CASSLGAGGTYNEQFF.

This clone was observed a few times. The chain has TRBV7-9 and TRBJ2-1; 8 bases are a match to TRBD2. The J segment lost 9 bases and the V segment lost 5 bases, leaving 9 bases of the junction unmatched. This CDR3 has 14 residues. Germline values: CDR1 SEHNR, CDR2 FQNEAQ (reference sequence). This CDR3 is CASSRGTRLSEQFF. CDR3 sequence (DNA): TGTGCCAGCAGCAGAGGGACTAGGTTGAGTGAGCAGTTCTTC. Full variable domain (outside the CDR3, taken from reference TRBV7-9 and TRBJ2-1): DTGVSQNPRHKITKRGQNVTFRCDPISEHNRLYWYRQTLGQGPEFLTYFQNEAQLEKSRLLSDRFSAERPKGSFSTLEIQRTEQGDSAMYLCASSRGTRLSEQFFGPGTRLTVL.

This clone was detected only a few times. This chain links TRBV4-2 with TRBJ2-7; 9 positions agree with TRBD2. The ends lost 0 bases at V and 3 bases at J; junction bases unmatched: 6. Germline CDR1 is LGHNA and CDR2 is YNFKEQ. CDR3 size: 16 residues. The CDR3 region has the DNA TGTGCCAGCAGCCAAGATAGGGCTAGCGGGAACTACGAGCAGTACTTC. This sequence encodes CASSQDRASGNYEQYF.

CDR3 amino acids: CASSPGQGTETQYF. The CDR3 coding sequence is TGTGCCAGCAGCCCGGGACAGGGAACGGAGACCCAGTACTTC. This chain joins TRBV11-3 and TRBJ2-5, with TRBD1 matching 9 bases. The CDR3 loop spans 14 amino acids. CDR1 is SGHNT and CDR2 is YENEEA in the germline V gene. Trimming took 5 bases from V and 5 from J; bases not matched to a gene: 6.

The table lists this clone with a few counts. This sequence joins TRBV18 and TRBJ2-3; 10 bases fit TRBD2. Germline loops: CDR1 KGHSH, CDR2 LQKENI. The ends lost 5 bases at V and 4 bases at J; junction bases unmatched: 6. The length of the CDR3 is 15 residues. This chain's CDR3 is CASSYTLAGADTQYF. CDR3 nucleotides: TGTGCCAGCTCATATACGCTAGCGGGAGCAGATACGCAGTATTTT.

This clone was seen a handful of times. The chain uses TRBV19 and TRBJ2-2; D gene uncertain. There are 14 residues in the CDR3. CDR1 LNHDA and CDR2 SQIVND come from the germline V gene (reference sequence). Between the trimmed V and J ends, which lost 2 bases and 4 bases, there was a span of 8 bases. The CDR3 DNA is TGTGCCAGTAGTATACTCAGTGCCACCGGGGAGCTGTTTTTT. Residues: CASSILSATGELFF.

This chain uses TRBV10-1 with TRBJ2-1, with 8 bases fitting TRBD2. Germline lookup yields CDR1 WNHNN and CDR2 SYGVQD (reference sequence). V was clipped by 5 bases and J by 7 bases; unmatched bases: 13. The CDR3 is 16 amino acids. CDR3 coding DNA: TGCGCCAGCAGTTTCCCCCCGGGACTAGAGGAAAATGAGCAGTTCTTC. It codes for CASSFPPGLEENEQFF.

The genes are TRBV19 and TRBJ1-2, with D perhaps TRBD1 (6 bases). Trimming stripped 3 bases from V and 2 bases from J, with 13 bases between. Germline V lookup: CDR1 LNHDA, CDR2 SQIVND (reference sequence). The CDR3 length is 15 residues. CDR3 loop: CASSIAAGENYGYTF. The CDR3, as DNA: TGTGCCAGTAGTATTGCAGCAGGGGAAAACTATGGCTACACCTTC.

V is TRBV14 and J is TRBJ2-3, with D perhaps matching TRBD1 (6 bases). The V and J ends lost 0 bases and 4 bases respectively, with 14 bases between them. CDR3 length: 16 residues. CDR1 and CDR2 from the germline V gene are SGHDN and FVKESK. CDR3 in DNA: TGTGCCAGCAGCCAAGAAATTAACAGGGCCTCAGATACGCAGTATTTT. The encoded protein is CASSQEINRASDTQYF.

This clone was recorded a few times. The V and J genes are TRBV5-1 and TRBJ2-2, with no clear D. The CDR3 runs to 14 residues. Trimming stripped 5 bases from V and 0 bases from J, with 8 bases between. Germline CDR1 and CDR2: SGHRS and YFSETQ. CDR3 sequence: CASREQTNTGELFF. The CDR3 region has the DNA TGCGCCAGCAGAGAACAGACGAACACCGGGGAGCTGTTTTTT.

The chain has TRBV20-1 and TRBJ2-7; D is unclear. V was cut by 6 bases and J by 3 bases, with 9 bases left in between. This CDR3 spans 11 amino acids. CDR1 and CDR2 from the germline V gene are DFQATT and SNEGSKA (reference sequence). CDR3 residues: CSASPLYEQYF. CDR3 DNA: TGCAGTGCCTCCCCCCTCTACGAGCAGTACTTC.

The genes are TRBV6-6 and TRBJ2-1, with 7 bases aligning to TRBD2. CDR1 is MNHNY, CDR2 SVGAGI, per germline (reference sequence). The CDR3 is made up of 15 amino acids. The V segment lost 5 bases and the J segment 0 bases; nucleotides outside the gene matches: 4. The CDR3 is CASSASGGSYNEQFF. In DNA, the CDR3 is TGTGCCAGCAGTGCTAGCGGAGGCTCCTACAATGAGCAGTTCTTC.

This clone was seen only a few times. This chain links TRBV30 with TRBJ2-5; TRBD1 agrees at 8 bases. CDR3 length equals 15 residues. V gave up 0 bases and J gave up 4 bases; unmatched junction bases: 7. The germline gives CDR1 GTSNPN, CDR2 SVGIG (reference sequence). Here the CDR3 DNA reads TGTGCCTGGAGTGTACCAGGACAGGGAACAGAGACCCAGTACTTC. It is translated as CAWSVPGQGTETQYF.

This chain's CDR3 is CASSYGLAGNTGELFF. CDR3 coding DNA: TGTGCCAGCAGCTACGGACTAGCGGGAAACACCGGGGAGCTGTTTTTT. The chain employs TRBV5-6 and TRBJ2-2; 12 bases line up with TRBD2. From germline, CDR1 is SGHDT and CDR2 YYEEEE. Trimming removed 3 bases from V and 2 bases from J; junction bases left unmatched: 2. The CDR3 has 16 amino acids.

The gene calls are TRBV7-9 and TRBJ2-2; TRBD1 agrees at 7 bases. The CDR3 extends over 15 amino acids. V was clipped by 4 bases and J by 3 bases; unmatched bases: 5. The germline gives CDR1 SEHNR, CDR2 FQNEAQ (reference sequence). CDR3 DNA: TGTGCCAGCAGCTCCAGGGGGTTCGACACCGGGGAGCTGTTTTTT. It encodes CASSSRGFDTGELFF.

This clone has more than one count but fewer than ten. The chain carries TRBV7-2 and TRBJ2-5; 8 nucleotides line up with TRBD1. The CDR3 spans 13 residues. V was pared by 4 bases and J by 5 bases, with 3 bases of the junction left unmatched. Germline V gene data show CDR1 as SGHTA and CDR2 as FQGNSA. The CDR3 DNA is TGTGCCAGCAGCTCACGACAGGGGGAGACCCAGTACTTC. The encoded protein is CASSSRQGETQYF.

This clone was observed a few times. As DNA, the CDR3 is TGCGCCAGCAGCCAAGTCTTTGAAGGGGGATCTGAAGCTTTCTTT. Its protein is CASSQVFEGGSEAFF. The V and J genes are TRBV4-1 and TRBJ1-1, with a tentative D call TRBD1 (6 bases). This CDR3 is 15 amino acids long. Germline V CDR1 and CDR2: MGHRA, YSYEKL. Deletions cut 1 base from V and 6 bases from J, with 15 bases between.

V usage is TRBV19 and J usage is TRBJ2-2; TRBD2 aligns across 8 bases. V lost 3 bases to trimming and J lost 4 bases; unmatched junction nucleotides: 16. Germline V gene lookup returns CDR1 LNHDA and CDR2 SQIVND (reference sequence). The CDR3 covers 19 residues. The CDR3 region is CASSILAGGKRGGTGELFF. The CDR3 coding sequence is TGTGCCAGTAGTATCCTCGCGGGGGGCAAACGGGGTGGCACCGGGGAGCTGTTTTTT.

This clone was seen more than once but under ten times. The V call is TRBV7-3, the J call TRBJ2-5; 7 bases map to TRBD1. This CDR3 contains 14 residues. V lost 5 bases and J lost 0; bases outside the gene matches: 3. The germline gives CDR1 SGHTA, CDR2 FQGTGA. CDR3 in DNA: TGTGCCAGCAGCGAGGACAGGTACCAAGAGACCCAGTACTTC. Translation gives CASSEDRYQETQYF.